A single sample is the source of the 26 T cell receptor beta chains below, sequenced in a study of OX40 agonist ivuxolimab in advanced cancers. Method: immunoSEQ multiplex PCR; TCRdb's copy keeps in-frame clones and lacks some. The data contain 90,000 or so clones, around nine tenths of them seen just once; the ten biggest clones take up 2% to 3%. Sequencing was performed on CD4+ or CD8+ T cells sorted from blood, taken in a trial of the OX40 agonist ivuxolimab. The receptors were gathered from an adult with an advanced solid tumor such as melanoma, head and neck, liver or kidney cancer.

This clone was counted once. The rearrangement uses TRBV28 and TRBJ2-1; tentatively, D is TRBD1 (5 bases). V lost 4 bases and J lost 0, with 19 bases in between. Germline CDR1 reads MDHEN; CDR2 reads SYDVKM. CDR3 length equals 18 residues. The CDR3 DNA is TGTGCCAGCAGTTGGGTTCTAGGGGTTAAGAGCTCCTACAATGAGCAGTTCTTC. Amino acid sequence: CASSWVLGVKSSYNEQFF.

The chain couples TRBV6-5 to TRBJ1-2; D remains unclear. V lost 6 bases to trimming and J lost 7 bases, with 18 bases between them. The CDR3 is 14 residues long. CDR1 and CDR2 (germline): MNHEY, SVGAGI. CDR3 sequence (DNA): TGTGCCAGCAGCCACCGTCCCGGGGAGCTTGGCTACACCTTC. Protein sequence: CASSHRPGELGYTF.

The rearrangement joins TRBV11-1 to TRBJ1-1; D call uncertain. CDR1 and CDR2 (germline): SGHAT, FQDESV (reference sequence). The ends were cut back, 5 bases at V and 7 bases at J, with 14 bases in the middle. The CDR3 length is 13 residues. The CDR3 nucleotides are TGTGCCAGCAGCCTCCTGGAGGGAGGTGAAGCTTTCTTT. Amino acid sequence: CASSLLEGGEAFF.

V is TRBV18 and J is TRBJ1-4; 8 positions agree with TRBD1. This CDR3 is built from 16 residues. J gave up 6 bases and V 3 bases, and 9 bases lay outside the gene matches. Per germline, CDR1 KGHSH and CDR2 LQKENI. CDR3 DNA: TGTGCCAGCTCACCGCCCAACAGGGGGATTGATGAAAAACTGTTTTTT. Translating gives CASSPPNRGIDEKLFF.

V is TRBV18 and J is TRBJ2-5; possibly TRBD2 for D (5 bases). This CDR3 is built from 14 residues. Trimming shortened V by 2 bases and J by 2 bases, and 9 bases separated the two germline ends. CDR1 KGHSH and CDR2 LQKENI come from the germline V gene. CDR3 in amino acids: CASSPRVAQETQYF. The CDR3 DNA sequence: TGTGCCAGCTCACCAAGGGTAGCGCAAGAGACCCAGTACTTC.

The chain is built from TRBV20-1 and TRBJ1-3, with D unresolved. The CDR3 loop spans 11 amino acids. V was trimmed by 1 base and J by 7 bases, leaving 5 bases between them. The germline gives CDR1 DFQATT, CDR2 SNEGSKA (reference sequence). CDR3 nucleotide sequence: TGCAGTGCTAGAGTGTACAACACCATATATTTT. This gives the protein CSARVYNTIYF.

The chain uses TRBV6-1 and TRBJ2-2, with D perhaps matching TRBD1 (5 bases). Deletions cut 3 bases from V and 6 bases from J, with 11 bases between. The CDR3 is 14 amino acids. Germline V gene sequence: CDR1 MNHNS, CDR2 SASEGT. The CDR3 region is CASSEGPVPGELFF. Here the CDR3 DNA reads TGTGCCAGCAGTGAGGGGCCAGTCCCCGGGGAGCTGTTTTTT.

The J gene is TRBJ2-1, the V gene TRBV4-2, with D perhaps given as TRBD1 or TRBD2 (7 bases each). The germline V gene encodes CDR1 LGHNA and CDR2 YNFKEQ. The CDR3 consists of 13 residues. V was shortened by 7 bases and J by 5 bases, with 12 bases between the two germline ends. CDR3 protein: CASMAGGDNEQFF. The CDR3 DNA is TGTGCCAGCATGGCAGGGGGGGACAATGAGCAGTTCTTC.

This chain connects TRBV19 to TRBJ1-1; D possibly corresponds to TRBD1 (6 bases). The CDR3 has 12 amino acids. V was pared by 7 bases and J by 6 bases, with 12 bases between. The germline V gene encodes CDR1 LNHDA and CDR2 SQIVND (reference sequence). The DNA for the CDR3 is TGTGCCAGTATTGCGGAGGGGGCTGAAGCTTTCTTT. Translated: CASIAEGAEAFF.

The chain carries TRBV19 and TRBJ1-3; a possible D gene is TRBD1 (6 bases). Per germline, CDR1 LNHDA and CDR2 SQIVND (reference sequence). The germline V and J ends were trimmed by 2 bases and 0 bases, with 14 bases remaining between them. There are 17 residues in the CDR3. The CDR3 coding sequence is TGTGCCAGTAGTATATTCGGACAGCCGAGCTCTGGAAACACCATATATTTT. Amino acids: CASSIFGQPSSGNTIYF.

The chain uses TRBV7-6 and TRBJ1-3, with D perhaps matching TRBD1 (6 bases). V was trimmed by 1 base and J by 3 bases, leaving 10 bases between them. In germline, CDR1 is SGHVS, CDR2 FNYEAQ. This CDR3 contains 15 residues. As DNA, the CDR3 is TGTGCCAGCAGCTTAGTATCAGGGGTTGGAAACACCATATATTTT. Protein: CASSLVSGVGNTIYF.

The chain uses TRBV11-2 and TRBJ2-1; 7 bases are a match to TRBD2. The CDR3 contains 13 residues. From germline, CDR1 is SGHAT and CDR2 FQNNGV. The V segment lost 6 bases and the J segment 9 bases; nucleotides outside the gene matches: 8. For the CDR3, the DNA is TGTGCCAGCAGATATACTAGCGAGGGTGAGCAGTTCTTC. It specifies CASRYTSEGEQFF.

This chain links TRBV29-1 with TRBJ1-1; D remains ambiguous. The germline V gene has CDR1 SQVTM and CDR2 ANQGSEA. V lost 4 bases, J lost 0 bases, and 9 bases lay in between. This CDR3 region has 13 residues. The CDR3 region is CSVVAGLNTEAFF. CDR3 bases: TGCAGCGTTGTGGCGGGATTGAACACTGAAGCTTTCTTT.

The rearrangement links TRBV5-1 to TRBJ2-5, with TRBD2 matching 9 bases. The CDR3 consists of 16 residues. Germline loops: CDR1 SGHRS, CDR2 YFSETQ. The junction had 12 bases not matched to a gene; V was cut back by 4 bases and J by 5 bases. The CDR3 DNA reads TGCGCCAGCAGCCCGCAGACTAGCGGAGCGGGGGAGACCCAGTACTTC. It codes for CASSPQTSGAGETQYF.

The chain recombines TRBV28 with TRBJ1-6; D remains ambiguous. Deletions cut 8 bases from V and 4 bases from J, with 12 bases between. The CDR3 runs to 14 residues. CDR1 is MDHEN, CDR2 SYDVKM, per germline. The DNA of the CDR3 is TGTGCCAGCGCTTCAGCAAGTTATAATTCACCCCTCCACTTT. Translating it yields CASASASYNSPLHF.

This clone was found once. The chain couples TRBV2 to TRBJ1-4, with D unresolved. Germline CDR1 is SNHLY and CDR2 is FYNNEI. The ends were cut back, 5 bases at V and 8 bases at J, with 6 bases in the middle. The CDR3 has 11 amino acids. CDR3 in amino acids: CASSLQEKLFF. The DNA of the CDR3 is TGTGCCAGCAGTTTACAGGAAAAACTGTTTTTT.

V usage is TRBV10-2 and J usage is TRBJ1-1; possibly TRBD1 for D (5 bases). The CDR3 has 15 amino acids. Germline loops: CDR1 WSHSY, CDR2 SAAADI. Trimming left V 6 bases short and J 1 base short, with 15 bases between. CDR3 sequence (DNA): TGCGCCAGCAGGGATCCGGGGGATCGGAACACTGAAGCTTTCTTT. Its translation is CASRDPGDRNTEAFF.

The rearrangement uses TRBV5-1 and TRBJ2-7; TRBD2 agrees at 7 bases. The junction had 14 bases not matched to a gene; V was cut back by 7 bases and J by 4 bases. Germline lookup yields CDR1 SGHRS and CDR2 YFSETQ. The CDR3 extends over 15 amino acids. CDR3: CASPTLRRESYEQYF. In DNA form, the CDR3 reads TGCGCCAGCCCCACGCTAAGGCGGGAGTCTTACGAGCAGTACTTC. Full variable domain (outside the CDR3, taken from reference TRBV5-1 and TRBJ2-7): KAGVTQTPRYLIKTRGQQVTLSCSPISGHRSVSWYQQTPGQGLQFLFEYFSETQRNKGNFPGRFSGRQFSNSRSEMNVSTLELGDSALYLCASPTLRRESYEQYFGPGTRLTVT.

This rearrangement joins TRBV18 to TRBJ2-4, with 7 bases identical to TRBD1. V gave up 1 base and J gave up 4 bases; unmatched junction bases: 4. Germline V gene lookup returns CDR1 KGHSH and CDR2 LQKENI. This CDR3 contains 15 residues. DNA of the CDR3: TGTGCCAGCTCACCACTCGGACAGGCAAAAAACATTCAGTACTTC. Translation: CASSPLGQAKNIQYF. Looking up the rest from reference TRBV18 and TRBJ2-4 gives the full variable domain: NAGVMQNPRHLVRRRGQEARLRCSPMKGHSHVYWYRQLPEEGLKFMVYLQKENIIDESGMPKERFSAEFPKEGPSILRIQQVVRGDSAAYFCASSPLGQAKNIQYFGAGTRLSVL.

The chain joins TRBV5-1 to TRBJ1-5; D is uncertain. V was trimmed by 5 bases and J by 0 bases, leaving 12 bases between them. The germline V gene encodes CDR1 SGHRS and CDR2 YFSETQ. This CDR3 spans 15 amino acids. CDR3 in DNA: TGCGCCAGCAGTCTCGGATTGTCTAGCAATCAGCCCCAGCATTTT. It translates to CASSLGLSSNQPQHF.

The genes are TRBV7-2 and TRBJ2-7, with TRBD2 as a possible D gene (6 bases). This CDR3 has 13 residues. Germline lookup yields CDR1 SGHTA and CDR2 FQGNSA. V was cut by 5 bases and J by 8 bases, with 16 bases left in between. The DNA for the CDR3 is TGTGCCAGCAGCCTACCGGGACTCCGAAAGCAGTACTTC. Translated, it gives CASSLPGLRKQYF. The full variable domain, its missing parts supplied by reference TRBV7-2 and TRBJ2-7, is GAGVSQSPSNKVTEKGKDVELRCDPISGHTALYWYRQSLGQGLEFLIYFQGNSAPDKSGLPSDRFSAERTGGSVSTLTIQRTQQEDSAVYLCASSLPGLRKQYFGPGTRLTVT.

V is TRBV15 and J is TRBJ1-3; D gene uncertain. The V end lost 0 bases, the J end lost 4 bases, and 10 bases lay between the germline ends. The CDR3 has 15 amino acids. Germline CDR1 reads LNHNV; CDR2 reads YYDKDF (reference sequence). Here the CDR3 DNA reads TGTGCCACCAGCAGAGATCTAGGGCAGGGAAACACCATATATTTT. This encodes CATSRDLGQGNTIYF.

In this sample, this clone turned up a few times. The rearrangement uses TRBV28 and TRBJ2-3; no clear D gene. The germline gives CDR1 MDHEN, CDR2 SYDVKM. V was trimmed by 5 bases and J by 8 bases, leaving 17 bases between them. The CDR3 consists of 14 residues. In nucleotides, the CDR3 is TGTGCCAGCAGTACGGCCACGGTGCTGGTTACGCAGTATTTT. Its translation: CASSTATVLVTQYF.

This chain joins TRBV5-1 and TRBJ2-1, with a tentative D call TRBD1 (5 bases). The CDR3 has 13 residues. The V and J ends lost 2 bases and 3 bases respectively, with 6 bases between them. Germline V CDR1 and CDR2: SGHRS, YFSETQ. The CDR3 sequence is CASSFDSYNEQFF. The CDR3 nucleotides read TGCGCCAGCAGCTTTGACAGCTACAATGAGCAGTTCTTC.

The chain combines TRBV11-2 with TRBJ2-3; 8 bases are a match to TRBD1. Trimming took 1 base from V and 2 from J; bases not matched to a gene: 5. Germline V gives CDR1 SGHAT, CDR2 FQNNGV. This CDR3 has 16 amino acids. For the CDR3, the DNA is TGTGCCAGCAGCTTAGTTGGGACAGGCTACACAGATACGCAGTATTTT. It translates to CASSLVGTGYTDTQYF. The entire variable domain, with the rest obtained from reference TRBV11-2 and TRBJ2-3, is as follows: EAGVAQSPRYKIIEKRQSVAFWCNPISGHATLYWYQQILGQGPKLLIQFQNNGVVDDSQLPKDRFSAERLKGVDSTLKIQPAKLEDSAVYLCASSLVGTGYTDTQYFGPGTRLTVL.

The gene calls are TRBV28 and TRBJ2-7, with D uncertain. Trimming took off 4 bases at V and 2 bases at J, with 6 bases between the two ends. The CDR3 spans 12 residues. Germline assignment: CDR1 MDHEN and CDR2 SYDVKM. CDR3 sequence: CASSSFTYEQYF. CDR3 sequence (DNA): TGTGCCAGCAGTTCCTTCACCTACGAGCAGTACTTC.